The T cell receptor beta chain under discussion was sequenced for a study of OX40 agonist ivuxolimab in advanced cancers. Study-wide background: The dose-escalation group included hepatocellular carcinoma, melanoma, renal cell carcinoma and head and neck cancer. Two cutaneous melanoma patients and one hepatocellular carcinoma patient, three in all, had partial responses. Study results and caveats: Certain nonresponding patients likewise had low normalized T-cell clonal expansion.

In regard to this clone: Its antigen is unknown.

The table came from immunoSEQ multiplex PCR; TCRdb's copy has only in-frame clones and leaves some out. The table lists more than 75,000 clones, more than 80% of them singletons. Germline V gene sequence: CDR1 MNHEY, CDR2 SVGAGI. The V end lost 2 bases, the J end lost 12 bases, and 10 bases lay between the germline ends. The length of the CDR3 is 12 residues. This clonotype was sampled from an adult with an advanced solid tumor such as melanoma, head and neck, liver or kidney cancer. The sequenced sample was CD4+ or CD8+ T cells sorted from blood, obtained in a trial of the OX40 agonist ivuxolimab. The V gene is TRBV6-5, the J gene TRBJ1-4; D uncertain. CDR3 region: CASSYEGRELFF. The CDR3, as DNA: TGTGCCAGCAGTTACGAGGGAAGAGAACTGTTTTTT.